This T cell receptor beta chain was recovered during a study of T cell repertoires in cytomegalovirus infection. Study-level information: Recently identified HLA-C-restricted and well-studied HLA-B-restricted CMV epitopes were used.

Overall study results and limits: HLA-C-restricted, CMV-specific TCR beta clonotypes were dominant ex vivo.

The CDR3 is made up of 13 amino acids. Trimming cost V 3 bases and J 5 bases; bases outside gene matches: 2. There are many counts of this clonotype. Its antigen is unknown. Via MiXCR, TCRdb re-called the reads, giving one row per CDR3 protein. The repertoire holds more than 30,000 distinct CDR3 sequences, with 40% to 65% as singletons. The source was CD8+ T cells from cultured PBMCs, collected from culture after CMV antigen stimulation. This clonotype was obtained from a human donor in good health (CMV status not recorded). Some clones in this sample may be carry-over from other donors' samples. The chain links TRBV12-3 or TRBV12-4 to TRBJ2-7; 9 bases are shared with TRBD1. The CDR3 nucleotides read TGTGCCAGCAGTTTCAGACAGGGGGACGAGCAGTACTTC. This sequence encodes CASSFRQGDEQYF.